This T cell receptor (beta chain) was captured by sequencing in a study of blood T cell repertoires in COVID-19. This clone was detected a few times. Germline CDR1 is SGHTA and CDR2 is FQGNSA. Between the trimmed V and J ends, which lost 1 base and 6 bases, there was a span of 13 bases. CDR3 length: 14 amino acids. Produced via immunoSEQ multiplex PCR; TCRdb's table is partial and in-frame only. This table holds a few hundred thousand clones, roughly 90% found once. Specimen: peripheral blood. J is TRBJ2-7 and V is TRBV7-2; D might be TRBD1 (5 bases). This receptor was taken from a man aged 40-55 years with active or convalescent COVID-19. This chain's CDR3 is CASSLVPGIGEQYF. The CDR3 region has the DNA TGTGCCAGCAGCTTAGTGCCAGGGATTGGCGAGCAGTACTTC.